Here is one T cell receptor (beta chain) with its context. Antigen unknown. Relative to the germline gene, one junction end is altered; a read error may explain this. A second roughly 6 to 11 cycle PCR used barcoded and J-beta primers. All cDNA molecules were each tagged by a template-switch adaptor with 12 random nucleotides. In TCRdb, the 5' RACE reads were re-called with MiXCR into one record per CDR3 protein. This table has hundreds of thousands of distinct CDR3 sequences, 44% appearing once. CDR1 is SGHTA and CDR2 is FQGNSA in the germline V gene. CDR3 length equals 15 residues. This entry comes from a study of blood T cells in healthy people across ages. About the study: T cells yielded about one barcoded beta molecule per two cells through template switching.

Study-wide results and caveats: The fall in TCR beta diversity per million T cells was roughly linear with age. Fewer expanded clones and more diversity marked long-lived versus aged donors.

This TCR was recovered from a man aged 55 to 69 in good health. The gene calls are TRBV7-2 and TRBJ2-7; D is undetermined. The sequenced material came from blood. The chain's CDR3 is CASSLARQSAYEQYF. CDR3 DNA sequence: TGTGCCAGTAGCTTAGCACGGCAAAGCGCCTACGAGCAGTACTTC.